These 32 T cell receptor beta chains were all obtained from the same sample, sequenced in a study of tumor-infiltrating lymphocytes in localized non-small cell lung cancer. Measured with immunoSEQ multiplex PCR; TCRdb has only the in-frame clones, and not every one. The sample comprises fewer than 20,000 clones, about 69% of which are singletons, and around 10% rests with the top ten. Sequencing input: lung tumor tissue. These receptors came from a human donor with non-small cell lung cancer.

The genes are TRBV15 and TRBJ1-5; D remains unclear. V lost 3 bases and J 9 bases, leaving 12 bases between the germline ends. CDR3 length: 13 amino acids. CDR1 LNHNV and CDR2 YYDKDF come from the germline V gene (reference sequence). The CDR3 coding sequence is TGTGCCACCAGCAGGCACGTCGTGCGGCCCCAGCATTTT. It translates to CATSRHVVRPQHF.

The chain combines TRBV21-1 with TRBJ1-1; TRBD1 is the table's D call and was not checked against the DNA. TRBV21-1 is a known pseudogene. This CDR3 is 15 amino acids long. CDR3 in DNA: TGTGCCAGCAGCAATTCGAACAGTCTGAACACTGAAGCTTTCTTT. Translated: CASSNSNSLNTEAFF.

The sample holds a few counts of this clone. V is TRBV6-5 and J is TRBJ1-1; no clear D gene. Germline V gene sequence: CDR1 MNHEY, CDR2 SVGAGI. The CDR3 is 13 residues long. V shed 4 bases and J shed 1 base, with 7 bases lying between them. In DNA, the CDR3 is TGTGCCAGCAGTTTAAGTCCGAACACTGAAGCTTTCTTT. Translation gives CASSLSPNTEAFF.

The chain joins TRBV11-2 to TRBJ2-1, with D uncertain. Germline V gene data show CDR1 as SGHAT and CDR2 as FQNNGV. This CDR3 contains 15 residues. Trimming stripped 1 base from V and 4 bases from J, with 11 bases between. For the CDR3, the DNA is TGTGCCAGCAGCTTAGGGCAGGCCCATTACAATGAGCAGTTCTTC. Encoded protein: CASSLGQAHYNEQFF.

The chain combines TRBV4-2 with TRBJ2-5, with D tentatively TRBD1 (6 bases). This CDR3 is 16 amino acids long. In germline, CDR1 is LGHNA, CDR2 YNFKEQ. Trimming stripped 0 bases from V and 2 bases from J, with 13 bases between. CDR3 sequence reads: CASSQDTGQGQETQYF. DNA for the CDR3: TGTGCCAGCAGCCAAGATACCGGGCAGGGGCAAGAGACCCAGTACTTC.

By share of the sample, this clone is medium-sized. V is TRBV28 and J is TRBJ1-5; TRBD1 is a possible D gene (6 bases). V lost 5 bases and J lost 6, with 17 bases in between. Germline lookup yields CDR1 MDHEN and CDR2 SYDVKM. This CDR3 is built from 15 residues. CDR3 coding DNA: TGTGCCAGCAGTGCACAGGGACCCCTCGGTCAGCCCCAGCATTTT. This codes for CASSAQGPLGQPQHF.

CDR3 protein: CASSLGRRATEAFF. CDR3 DNA sequence: TGTGCCAGCAGCTTGGGTCGGCGGGCCACTGAAGCTTTCTTT. The J gene is TRBJ1-1, the V gene TRBV5-6; no firm D call. Germline V CDR1 and CDR2: SGHDT, YYEEEE. Trimming took off 0 bases at V and 4 bases at J, with 10 bases between the two ends. The length of the CDR3 is 14 residues.

This chain links TRBV19 with TRBJ1-1; D is unresolved. Germline V gene sequence: CDR1 LNHDA, CDR2 SQIVND (reference sequence). The V gene lost 3 bases and the J gene lost 6 bases, with 11 bases spanning the gap. The CDR3 has 13 amino acids. As DNA, the CDR3 is TGTGCCAGTAGTATTTGGGGTACGGCTGAAGCTTTCTTT. Its translation: CASSIWGTAEAFF.

The J gene is TRBJ1-2, the V gene TRBV10-3; D gene unclear. Germline loops: CDR1 ENHRY, CDR2 SYGVKD. There are 15 residues in the CDR3. Trimming shortened V by 8 bases and J by 5 bases, and 21 bases separated the two germline ends. In nucleotides, the CDR3 is TGTGCCATCGGAAAGGGCGTGACGCTAGGGTATGGCTACACCTTC. It yields the protein CAIGKGVTLGYGYTF.

This clone has more than one count but fewer than ten. J is TRBJ2-1 and V is TRBV9, with 13 bases identical to TRBD2. Germline assignment: CDR1 SGDLS and CDR2 YYNGEE. The CDR3 consists of 18 residues. With 0 bases clipped from V and 1 base from J, the junction kept 4 bases outside the gene matches. The CDR3 reads CASSVGLAGGVSYNEQFF. The CDR3 DNA follows: TGTGCCAGCAGCGTAGGACTAGCGGGAGGAGTGTCCTACAATGAGCAGTTCTTC.

The chain couples TRBV19 to TRBJ2-2; 7 nucleotides line up with TRBD2. This CDR3 contains 15 residues. In germline, CDR1 is LNHDA, CDR2 SQIVND (reference sequence). V shed 5 bases, J shed 5 bases, and the junction held 8 bases outside the gene matches. The DNA for the CDR3 is TGTGCCAGTAGTCTAGGGACTATACCGACCGGGGAGCTGTTTTTT. It specifies CASSLGTIPTGELFF.

This clone was picked up a small number of times. The CDR3 region has the DNA TGTGCCAGCAGTGTTGGAACAGTCGGCGGCTACACCTTC. Residues: CASSVGTVGGYTF. The chain has TRBV2 and TRBJ1-2; D not resolved. V was clipped by 4 bases and J by 8 bases, with 14 bases between them. CDR1 and CDR2 (germline): SNHLY, FYNNEI. The CDR3 totals 13 residues.

This sequence joins TRBV15 and TRBJ1-4, with 7 bases matching TRBD1. This CDR3 comprises 14 residues. Germline trimming cut 1 base from V and 8 bases from J; bases unmatched to any gene: 4. Per germline, CDR1 LNHNV and CDR2 YYDKDF (reference sequence). CDR3 sequence (DNA): TGTGCCACCAGCAGAGGGCAGGGGGACGAAAAACTGTTTTTT. This gives the protein CATSRGQGDEKLFF.

This clone was detected once. The gene calls are TRBV5-1 and TRBJ2-5; 9 positions agree with TRBD1. CDR3 length equals 15 residues. J lost 3 bases, V lost 0 bases, and 3 bases had no gene match. From germline, CDR1 is SGHRS and CDR2 YFSETQ. Written as DNA, the CDR3 is TGCGCCAGCAGCTTGGGGACAGGGGAAGAAGAGACCCAGTACTTC. Protein sequence: CASSLGTGEEETQYF.

The DNA for the CDR3 is TGCGCCAGCAGCTTGCAGCCCCGGGACTATGGTTTCCCCTACGAGCAGTACTTC. This sequence encodes CASSLQPRDYGFPYEQYF. V and J are TRBV5-1 and TRBJ2-7; 7 bases agree with TRBD2. From germline, CDR1 is SGHRS and CDR2 YFSETQ. Trimming took 1 base from V and 2 from J; bases not matched to a gene: 15. The CDR3 runs to 18 residues.

This clone was counted between two and nine times. The rearrangement links TRBV28 to TRBJ1-2; TRBD1 is a possible D gene (5 bases). The CDR3 consists of 12 residues. The germline CDR1 and CDR2 sequences are MDHEN and SYDVKM. V was cut by 2 bases and J by 8 bases, with 9 bases left in between. The CDR3 sequence: CASSLTGEGYTF. The CDR3 region has the DNA TGTGCCAGCAGTTTAACGGGGGAAGGCTACACCTTC.

This clone was observed once. The rearrangement joins TRBV30 to TRBJ1-2; 9 bases are a match to TRBD1. The V segment lost 3 bases and the J segment 6 bases; nucleotides outside the gene matches: 8. Germline CDR1 GTSNPN, CDR2 SVGIG (reference sequence). The CDR3 loop spans 14 amino acids. The CDR3 DNA reads as TGTGCCTGGAGACGGGACAGGGTTTACGATGGCTACACCTTC. It is translated as CAWRRDRVYDGYTF.

The rearrangement joins TRBV4-1 to TRBJ2-1, with 7 bases matching TRBD2. Trimming removed 4 bases from V and 8 bases from J; junction bases left unmatched: 17. There are 17 residues in the CDR3. CDR1 MGHRA and CDR2 YSYEKL come from the germline V gene. CDR3 residues: CASSLFMTSLVLDEQFF. The CDR3 bases are TGCGCCAGCAGCCTCTTCATGACTAGCTTGGTATTAGATGAGCAGTTCTTC.

The chain joins TRBV30 to TRBJ1-1; perhaps TRBD1 as D (5 bases). Per germline, CDR1 GTSNPN and CDR2 SVGIG (reference sequence). Trimming shortened V by 0 bases and J by 3 bases, and 14 bases separated the two germline ends. The CDR3 has 15 residues. The CDR3 is CAWSVWGSADTEAFF. For the CDR3, the DNA is TGTGCCTGGAGTGTTTGGGGGTCAGCAGACACTGAAGCTTTCTTT. Based on the CDR3 plus reference TRBV30 and TRBJ1-1, the full variable domain is SQTIHQWPATLVQPVGSPLSLECTVEGTSNPNLYWYRQAAGRGLQLLFYSVGIGQISSEVPQNLSASRPQDRQFILSSKKLLLSDSGFYLCAWSVWGSADTEAFFGQGTRLTVV.

This rearrangement joins TRBV7-2 to TRBJ1-6, with no clear D. Germline V gene sequence: CDR1 SGHTA, CDR2 FQGNSA. Trimming stripped 5 bases from V and 9 bases from J, with 11 bases between. CDR3 length: 13 amino acids. The CDR3 reads CASSPRRSSPLHF. The CDR3 DNA reads TGTGCCAGCAGCCCCCGACGAAGTTCACCCCTCCACTTT.

The rearrangement joins TRBV7-2 to TRBJ1-6, with 7 bases lining up with TRBD1. CDR3 length equals 16 residues. V shed 3 bases, J shed 1 base, and the junction held 3 bases outside the gene matches. The germline gives CDR1 SGHTA, CDR2 FQGNSA. The CDR3 DNA reads as TGTGCCAGCAGCTTGCGGGGACAGTCCTATAATTCACCCCTCCACTTT. Translation gives CASSLRGQSYNSPLHF. Complete variable domain (other parts from reference TRBV7-2 and TRBJ1-6): GAGVSQSPSNKVTEKGKDVELRCDPISGHTALYWYRQSLGQGLEFLIYFQGNSAPDKSGLPSDRFSAERTGGSVSTLTIQRTQQEDSAVYLCASSLRGQSYNSPLHFGNGTRLTVT.

The chain links TRBV27 to TRBJ1-5; D unresolved. The CDR3 has 13 residues. The V gene's germline CDR1 is MNHEY and CDR2 SMNVEV (reference sequence). The V and J ends lost 8 bases and 1 base respectively, with 9 bases between them. In nucleotides, the CDR3 is TGTGCCAGCGGGGTGGGGAGCAATCAGCCCCAGCATTTT. Protein: CASGVGSNQPQHF.

This clone is categorized as medium-sized (0.01 to 0.1%). The V and J genes are TRBV27 and TRBJ1-2; TRBD1 matches 9 bases. The CDR3 sequence is 15 residues long. J lost 2 bases, V lost 4 bases, and 5 bases had no gene match. CDR1 and CDR2 (germline): MNHEY, SMNVEV (reference sequence). CDR3 bases: TGTGCCAGCAGTTCGACAGGGGGGTTAAACTATGGCTACACCTTC. Its translation is CASSSTGGLNYGYTF.

The chain links TRBV18 to TRBJ2-5; 7 bases map to TRBD2. J was trimmed by 4 bases and V by 1 base; bases with no gene match: 6. The CDR3 totals 15 residues. The germline V gene encodes CDR1 KGHSH and CDR2 LQKENI. The CDR3 loop reads CASSPLGLGGETQYF. As DNA, the CDR3 is TGTGCCAGCTCACCACTCGGACTAGGTGGAGAGACCCAGTACTTC.

The chain joins TRBV6-5 to TRBJ2-7, with 9 bases that match TRBD1. Per the germline V gene, CDR1 is MNHEY and CDR2 is SVGAGI. V lost 5 bases to trimming and J lost 1 base; unmatched junction nucleotides: 6. The CDR3 consists of 15 residues. The CDR3 protein is CASSLAGTGSYEQYF. In DNA, the CDR3 is TGTGCCAGCAGTCTGGCCGGGACAGGGTCCTACGAGCAGTACTTC.

This sequence joins TRBV29-1 and TRBJ2-3; perhaps TRBD2 as D (5 bases). The CDR3 consists of 12 residues. Looked up from germline, CDR1 is SQVTM and CDR2 is ANQGSEA. Trimming took off 7 bases at V and 2 bases at J, with 10 bases between the two ends. Written as DNA, the CDR3 is TGCAGCGCCGAAGGACTCACAGATACGCAGTATTTT. It codes for CSAEGLTDTQYF.

The chain carries TRBV2 and TRBJ2-3; D is undetermined. CDR1 and CDR2 from the germline V gene are SNHLY and FYNNEI. The CDR3 extends over 11 amino acids. V lost 2 bases, J lost 3 bases, and 0 bases lay in between. The CDR3 region has the DNA TGTGCCAGCAGTGAAACAGATACGCAGTATTTT. Residues: CASSETDTQYF.

The chain couples TRBV7-3 to TRBJ2-1; TRBD1 matches 11 bases. The germline CDR1 and CDR2 sequences are SGHTA and FQGTGA. The CDR3 has 17 amino acids. The trim removed 4 bases at V and 7 bases at J, leaving 12 bases unmatched. The CDR3 DNA is TGTGCCAGCAGCTCACAGCCGCCGGGACAGGGGGGTAATGAGCAGTTCTTC. This encodes CASSSQPPGQGGNEQFF.

CDR3 residues: CASSQAQPGELFF. CDR3 DNA: TGTGCCAGCAGCCAAGCACAGCCCGGGGAGCTGTTTTTT. The rearrangement uses TRBV14 and TRBJ2-2; no clear D gene. The CDR3 runs to 13 residues. CDR1 and CDR2 (germline): SGHDN, FVKESK. V was clipped by 1 base and J by 6 bases, with 6 bases between them.

This clone showed up just once. This chain links TRBV9 with TRBJ2-1; 7 bases are shared with TRBD1. Germline trimming cut 4 bases from V and 6 bases from J; bases unmatched to any gene: 4. Germline V gives CDR1 SGDLS, CDR2 YYNGEE. The CDR3 contains 13 residues. CDR3 region: CASSPGTVNEQFF. The CDR3 nucleotides are TGTGCCAGCAGCCCTGGGACAGTCAATGAGCAGTTCTTC. Variable domain in full (rest from reference TRBV9 and TRBJ2-1): DSGVTQTPKHLITATGQRVTLRCSPRSGDLSVYWYQQSLDQGLQFLIQYYNGEERAKGNILERFSAQQFPDLHSELNLSSLELGDSALYFCASSPGTVNEQFFGPGTRLTVL.

J is TRBJ2-5 and V is TRBV7-9, with TRBD2 identical over 9 bases. The CDR3 loop spans 16 amino acids. Germline trimming cut 1 base from V and 0 bases from J; bases unmatched to any gene: 3. Germline CDR1 and CDR2: SEHNR and FQNEAQ (reference sequence). CDR3 amino acids: CASSLGAGGHQETQYF. In DNA, the CDR3 is TGTGCCAGCAGCTTAGGAGCGGGGGGCCACCAAGAGACCCAGTACTTC.

The rearrangement uses TRBV7-9 and TRBJ2-7, with TRBD1 matching 8 bases. Germline CDR1 SEHNR, CDR2 FQNEAQ (reference sequence). Trimming removed 5 bases from V and 3 bases from J; junction bases left unmatched: 15. The CDR3 is 17 amino acids. CDR3 in amino acids: CASSPRTGMYTVYEQYF. DNA for the CDR3: TGTGCCAGCAGCCCCCGGACAGGGATGTATACCGTCTACGAGCAGTACTTC. The full variable domain, rest sourced from reference TRBV7-9 and TRBJ2-7, is DTGVSQNPRHKITKRGQNVTFRCDPISEHNRLYWYRQTLGQGPEFLTYFQNEAQLEKSRLLSDRFSAERPKGSFSTLEIQRTEQGDSAMYLCASSPRTGMYTVYEQYFGPGTRLTVT.